This TCR beta chain derives from a study of T cells after yellow fever vaccination. This clonotype was seen a handful of times. MiXCR, run by TCRdb on the 5' RACE reads, gives a single entry per CDR3 protein. The data contain about 580,000 distinct CDR3 sequences, roughly a sixth of them singletons. The germline V and J ends were trimmed by 6 bases and 5 bases, with 14 bases remaining between them. The CDR3 has 14 residues. Germline assignment: CDR1 MNHEY and CDR2 SVGEGT. The clonotype comes from a man aged 18 to 30 who received the YFV17D yellow fever vaccine. Sequenced material: PBMCs, taken about 5 days after the first yellow fever vaccination. The chain uses TRBV6-2 or TRBV6-3 and TRBJ1-5, with no clear D. The CDR3 nucleotides are TGTGCCAGCAGCGAACGACAAGAGGATCAGCCCCAGCATTTT. The encoded protein is CASSERQEDQPQHF.